This record looks at one T cell receptor (beta chain) sequence and its context. Its antigen is still unknown. This sample was included in a study of cytomegalovirus exposure and HLA in healthy donors. Study details: There were over 350 genotyped donors. Of these, 81% fell in the genetic ancestry cluster associated with self-reported Caucasian donors. Study-wide results and limits: As immune exposure information, only CMV serostatus was available.

The germline gives CDR1 SGHRS, CDR2 YFSETQ. Trimming removed 3 bases from V and 6 bases from J; junction bases left unmatched: 10. The CDR3 has 15 residues. The PCR had 60 Vbeta and 13 Jbeta primers. Only in-frame clones appear in the TCRdb table, and some are missing; sequencing was by immunoSEQ multiplex PCR. The repertoire holds about 140,000 clones, approximately 80% seen once, with less than 5% in the top ten. The V and J genes are TRBV5-1 and TRBJ1-2; 8 bases are a match to TRBD1. Sequenced sample: PBMCs. This receptor was obtained from a male donor in good health and CMV-seronegative. The CDR3 DNA reads as TGCGCCAGCAGCTGGACGAGTGGGACAGGAAATGGCTACACCTTC. This codes for CASSWTSGTGNGYTF.